The rows below give T cell receptor beta chains drawn from one sample of a study of CD8 T cells in Susac syndrome. TCRdb reprocessed the immunoSEQ multiplex PCR reads via MiXCR and lists one record per CDR3 protein. The top ten hold roughly 0.2% of the sample, which has about 150,000 distinct CDR3 sequences, 95% seen once. The specimen was CD8+ T cells from PBMCs. Source of these receptors: a human donor with Susac syndrome. Both conserved end residues are part of each CDR3. The D gene is left open where the match is weak. Not all rows give a size; the values are once, few, many and, for expanded clones, a class.

v_gene	abundance	d_gene	j_gene	CDR3nt	CDR3aa
TRBV29-1	.	TRBD1	TRBJ2-7	TGCAGCGTGGGGACAGTGGGCTACGAGCAGTACTTC	CSVGTVGYEQYF
TRBV29-1	.	.	TRBJ2-5	TGCAGCGTTGAAGGGACAGGGAGGGTAGAGACCCAGTACTTC	CSVEGTGRVETQYF
TRBV28	.	.	TRBJ2-2	TGTGCCAGCAGTTTCCGACTCGGGACGTCCACCGGGGAGCTGTTTTTT	CASSFRLGTSTGELFF
TRBV5-4	.	.	TRBJ2-3	TGTGCCACGTTAATGGCTAGCGAGGATACGCAGTATTTT	CATLMASEDTQYF
TRBV7-6	.	.	TRBJ2-1	TGTGCCAGCAGCTTAGGGGGGTTCGTCAATGAGCAGTTCTTC	CASSLGGFVNEQFF
TRBV12-3/TRBV12-4	few	TRBD1	TRBJ1-1	TGTGCCAGCAGGGGACAGGGAAACACTGAAGCTTTCTTT	CASRGQGNTEAFF
TRBV6-6	.	.	TRBJ2-1	TGTGCCTCAATATCCCTGGGGTCGGAAAACAATGAGCAGTTCTTC	CASISLGSENNEQFF
TRBV6-6	.	.	TRBJ2-7	TGTGCCAGCAGTTACTTGGGGGAGTCATACGAGCAGTACTTC	CASSYLGESYEQYF
TRBV4-1	.	TRBD1	TRBJ2-7	TGCGCCAGCAGCCAAGCCCCCCGACAGGGAAACGAGCAGTACTTC	CASSQAPRQGNEQYF
TRBV5-1	.	TRBD2	TRBJ2-7	TGCGCCAGCAGCTCTTGGACTAGCGATGGCGAGCAGTACTTC	CASSSWTSDGEQYF
TRBV5-4	.	.	TRBJ1-1	TGTGCCAGCAGCTCGGGACTTGAAGCTTTCTTT	CASSSGLEAFF
TRBV30	once	.	TRBJ2-7	TGTGCCTGGAGTGTTGGGGGATTACACGAGCAGTACTTC	CAWSVGGLHEQYF
TRBV12-3/TRBV12-4	.	.	TRBJ1-5	TGTGCCAGCAGTCCCGGGCCCCCAGGGCAGCCCCAGCATTTT	CASSPGPPGQPQHF
TRBV28	.	.	TRBJ2-7	TGTGCCAGCCGTAGGGCCCACGAGCAGTACTTC	CASRRAHEQYF
TRBV7-9	.	TRBD1	TRBJ2-2	TGTGCCAGCAGCTCGACAGGGGACACCGGGGAGCTGTTTTTT	CASSSTGDTGELFF
TRBV30	.	.	TRBJ2-1	TGTGCCTGGAGCGGTCCCCGGGGTGAGCAGTTCTTC	CAWSGPRGEQFF
TRBV27	.	.	TRBJ1-1	TGTGCCAGCACCGACCAAATGAACACTGAAGCTTTCTTT	CASTDQMNTEAFF
TRBV5-6	.	.	TRBJ2-4	TGTGCCAGCAGCTTGGCTTATTTGAGGGCTGGGGGCATTCAGTACTTC	CASSLAYLRAGGIQYF
TRBV4-1	once	.	TRBJ1-4	TGCGCCAGCAGCCTCACCTCGGGCCCCAGAGAAAAACTGTTTTTT	CASSLTSGPREKLFF
TRBV30	.	.	TRBJ2-7	TGTGCCTGGAGTGTATGGGGTAGCGGATCCTACGAGCAGTACTTC	CAWSVWGSGSYEQYF